The present entry profiles one T cell receptor beta chain with its context. This sample was included in a study of OX40 agonist ivuxolimab in advanced cancers. Study at large: Patients took ivuxolimab, an agonistic anti-OX40 (CD134) antibody.

Germline lookup yields CDR1 MNHEY and CDR2 SVGAGI. The germline V and J ends were trimmed by 2 bases and 4 bases, with 8 bases remaining between them. CDR3 length: 13 amino acids. Autoimmune disease history or systemic immunosuppression disqualified patients. Measured with immunoSEQ multiplex PCR; TCRdb has only the in-frame clones, and not every one. Here the sample spans about 46,000 clones, 70% to 90% being singletons. The TCR sequence derives from an adult with an advanced solid tumor such as melanoma, head and neck, liver or kidney cancer. The V gene is TRBV6-5, the J gene TRBJ1-1; D might be TRBD1 (5 bases). The sequenced sample was CD4+ or CD8+ T cells sorted from blood, obtained in a trial of the OX40 agonist ivuxolimab. The chain's CDR3 is CASSYGRGTEAFF. The CDR3, as DNA: TGTGCCAGCAGTTACGGTAGGGGCACTGAAGCTTTCTTT.